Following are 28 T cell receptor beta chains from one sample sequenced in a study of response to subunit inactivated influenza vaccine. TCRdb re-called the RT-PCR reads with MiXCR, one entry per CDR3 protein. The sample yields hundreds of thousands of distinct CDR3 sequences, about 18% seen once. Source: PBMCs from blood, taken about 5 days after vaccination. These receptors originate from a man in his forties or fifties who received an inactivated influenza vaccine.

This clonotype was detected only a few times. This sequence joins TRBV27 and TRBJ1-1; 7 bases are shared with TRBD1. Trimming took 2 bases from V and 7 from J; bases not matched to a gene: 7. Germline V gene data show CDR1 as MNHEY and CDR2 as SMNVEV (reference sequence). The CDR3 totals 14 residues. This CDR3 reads CASSLVQGVSEAFF. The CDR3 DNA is TGTGCCAGCAGTTTAGTTCAGGGGGTCAGTGAAGCTTTCTTT.

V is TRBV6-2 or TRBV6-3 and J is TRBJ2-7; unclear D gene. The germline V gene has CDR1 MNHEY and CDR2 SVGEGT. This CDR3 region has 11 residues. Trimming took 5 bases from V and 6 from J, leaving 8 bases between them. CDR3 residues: CASSTITEQYF. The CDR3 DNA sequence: TGTGCCAGCAGTACTATCACCGAGCAGTACTTC.

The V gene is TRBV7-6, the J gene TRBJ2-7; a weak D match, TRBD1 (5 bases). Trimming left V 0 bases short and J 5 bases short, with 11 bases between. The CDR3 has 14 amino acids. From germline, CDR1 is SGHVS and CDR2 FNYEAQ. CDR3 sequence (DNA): TGTGCCAGCAGCTTAGCGGCAGGGTTCGACGAGCAGTACTTC. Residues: CASSLAAGFDEQYF.

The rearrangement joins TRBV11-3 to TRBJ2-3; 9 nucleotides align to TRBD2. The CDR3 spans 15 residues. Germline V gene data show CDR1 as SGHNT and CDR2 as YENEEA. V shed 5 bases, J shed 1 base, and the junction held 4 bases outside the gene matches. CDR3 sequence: CASSHRTSGTDTQYF. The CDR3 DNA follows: TGTGCCAGCAGCCACCGGACTAGCGGCACAGATACGCAGTATTTT.

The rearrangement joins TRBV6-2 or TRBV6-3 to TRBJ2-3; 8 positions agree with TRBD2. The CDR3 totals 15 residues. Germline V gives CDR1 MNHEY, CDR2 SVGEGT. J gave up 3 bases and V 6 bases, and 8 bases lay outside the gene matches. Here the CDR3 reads CASRASGSMTDTQYF. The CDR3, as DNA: TGTGCCAGCAGAGCGAGCGGGAGTATGACAGATACGCAGTATTTT.

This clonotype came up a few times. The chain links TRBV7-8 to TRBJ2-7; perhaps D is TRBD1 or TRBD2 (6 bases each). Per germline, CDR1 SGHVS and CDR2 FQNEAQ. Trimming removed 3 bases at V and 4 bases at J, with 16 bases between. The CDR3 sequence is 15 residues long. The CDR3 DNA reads TGTGCCAGCAGCTTTGGCGGGGCAGGGGCTTACGAGCAGTACTTC. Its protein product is CASSFGGAGAYEQYF.

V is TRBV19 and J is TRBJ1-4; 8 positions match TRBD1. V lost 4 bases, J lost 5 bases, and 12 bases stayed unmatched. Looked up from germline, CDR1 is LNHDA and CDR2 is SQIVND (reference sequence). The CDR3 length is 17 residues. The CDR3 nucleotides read TGTGCCAGTAGTAAACTCTCCGGACAGGGCGGGAATGAAAAACTGTTTTTT. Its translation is CASSKLSGQGGNEKLFF.

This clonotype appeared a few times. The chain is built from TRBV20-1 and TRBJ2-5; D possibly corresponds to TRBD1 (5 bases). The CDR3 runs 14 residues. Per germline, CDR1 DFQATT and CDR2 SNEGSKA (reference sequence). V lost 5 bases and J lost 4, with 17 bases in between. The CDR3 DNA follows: TGCAGTGCTTTTACCAGGGTACACCCAGAGACCCAGTACTTC. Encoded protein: CSAFTRVHPETQYF.

The CDR3 protein is CASSLAQVNTGELFF. The DNA of the CDR3 is TGCGCCAGCAGCTTGGCCCAGGTGAACACCGGGGAGCTGTTTTTT. The chain couples TRBV5-1 to TRBJ2-2; D gene unclear. V gave up 0 bases and J gave up 1 base, with 7 bases separating them. This CDR3 contains 15 residues. Looked up from germline, CDR1 is SGHRS and CDR2 is YFSETQ.

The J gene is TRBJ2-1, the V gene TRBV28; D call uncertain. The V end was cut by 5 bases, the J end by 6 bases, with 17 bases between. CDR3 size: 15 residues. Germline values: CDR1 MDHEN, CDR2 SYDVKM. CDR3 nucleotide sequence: TGTGCCAGCAGTCCCCTCGAGCGAACAAGCAATGAGCAGTTCTTC. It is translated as CASSPLERTSNEQFF. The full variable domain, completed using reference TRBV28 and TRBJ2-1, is DVKVTQSSRYLVKRTGEKVFLECVQDMDHENMFWYRQDPGLGLRLIYFSYDVKMKEKGDIPEGYSVSREKKERFSLILESASTNQTSMYLCASSPLERTSNEQFFGPGTRLTVL.

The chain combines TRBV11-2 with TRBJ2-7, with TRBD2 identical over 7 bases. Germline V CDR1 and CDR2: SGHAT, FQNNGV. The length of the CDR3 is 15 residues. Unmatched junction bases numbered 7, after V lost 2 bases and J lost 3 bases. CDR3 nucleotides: TGTGCCAGCAGCTTATTACGGGAGGCCATCTACGAGCAGTACTTC. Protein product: CASSLLREAIYEQYF.

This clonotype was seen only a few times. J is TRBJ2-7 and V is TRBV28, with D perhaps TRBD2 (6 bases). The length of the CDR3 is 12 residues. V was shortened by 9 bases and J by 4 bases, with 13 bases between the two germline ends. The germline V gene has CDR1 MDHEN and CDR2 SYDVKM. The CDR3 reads CASHHGGYEQYF. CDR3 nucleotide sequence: TGTGCCAGTCACCACGGGGGTTACGAGCAGTACTTC.

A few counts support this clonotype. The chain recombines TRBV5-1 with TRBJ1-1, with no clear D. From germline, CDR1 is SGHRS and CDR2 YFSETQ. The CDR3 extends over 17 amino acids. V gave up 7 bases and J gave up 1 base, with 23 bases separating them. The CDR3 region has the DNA TGCGCCAGCGGGCGGGCAGAAAAAGCCGCTCCGAACACTGAAGCTTTCTTT. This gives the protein CASGRAEKAAPNTEAFF.

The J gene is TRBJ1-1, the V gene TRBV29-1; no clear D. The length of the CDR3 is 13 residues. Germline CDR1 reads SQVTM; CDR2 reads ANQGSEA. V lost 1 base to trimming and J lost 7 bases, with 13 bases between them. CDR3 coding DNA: TGCAGCGTTGAAGTCTGGCAACCTTTTGAAGCTTTCTTT. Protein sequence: CSVEVWQPFEAFF.

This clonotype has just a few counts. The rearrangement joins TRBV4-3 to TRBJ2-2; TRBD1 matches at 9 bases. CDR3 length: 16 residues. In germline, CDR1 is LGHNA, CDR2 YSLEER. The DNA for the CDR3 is TGCCTCTTCTGGGGACAGGGTTATCCGAACACCGGGGAGCTGTTTTTT. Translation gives CLFWGQGYPNTGELFF.

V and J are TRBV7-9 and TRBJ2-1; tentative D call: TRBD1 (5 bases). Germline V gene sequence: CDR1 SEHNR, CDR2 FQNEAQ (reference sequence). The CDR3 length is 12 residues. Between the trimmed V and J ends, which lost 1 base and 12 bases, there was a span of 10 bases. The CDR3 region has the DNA TGTGCCAGCAGCTTAGATTTAACAGGGCAGTTCTTC. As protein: CASSLDLTGQFF. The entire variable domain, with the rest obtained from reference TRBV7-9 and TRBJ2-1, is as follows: DTGVSQNPRHKITKRGQNVTFRCDPISEHNRLYWYRQTLGQGPEFLTYFQNEAQLEKSRLLSDRFSAERPKGSFSTLEIQRTEQGDSAMYLCASSLDLTGQFFGPGTRLTVL.

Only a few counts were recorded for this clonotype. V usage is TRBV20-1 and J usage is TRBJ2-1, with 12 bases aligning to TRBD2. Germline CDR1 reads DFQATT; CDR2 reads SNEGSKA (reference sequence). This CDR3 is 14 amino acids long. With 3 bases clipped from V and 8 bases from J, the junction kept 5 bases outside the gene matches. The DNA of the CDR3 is TGCAGTGCTAGGACTAGCGGGAGCTTCCATGAGCAGTTCTTC. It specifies CSARTSGSFHEQFF.

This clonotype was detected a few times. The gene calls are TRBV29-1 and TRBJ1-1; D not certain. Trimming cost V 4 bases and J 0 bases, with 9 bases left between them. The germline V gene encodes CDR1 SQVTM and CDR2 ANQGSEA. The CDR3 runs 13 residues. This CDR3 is CSVAPRMNTEAFF. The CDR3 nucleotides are TGCAGCGTTGCCCCTAGAATGAACACTGAAGCTTTCTTT. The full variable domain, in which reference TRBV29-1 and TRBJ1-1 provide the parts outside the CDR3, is SAVISQKPSRDICQRGTSLTIQCQVDSQVTMMFWYRQQPGQSLTLIATANQGSEATYESGFVIDKFPISRPNLTFSTLTVSNMSPEDSSIYLCSVAPRMNTEAFFGQGTRLTVV.

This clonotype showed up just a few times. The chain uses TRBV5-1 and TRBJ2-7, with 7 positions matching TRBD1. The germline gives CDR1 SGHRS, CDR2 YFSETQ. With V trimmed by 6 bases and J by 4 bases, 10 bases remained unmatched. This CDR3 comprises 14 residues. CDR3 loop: CASNPGTEIYEQYF. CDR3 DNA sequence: TGCGCCAGCAATCCCGGGACAGAGATTTACGAGCAGTACTTC.

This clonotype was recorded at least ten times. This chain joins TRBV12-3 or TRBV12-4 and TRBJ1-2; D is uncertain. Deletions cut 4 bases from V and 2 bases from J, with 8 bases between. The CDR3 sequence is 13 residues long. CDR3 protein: CASSSEVNYGYTF. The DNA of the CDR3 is TGTGCCAGCAGTTCCGAGGTGAACTATGGCTACACCTTC.

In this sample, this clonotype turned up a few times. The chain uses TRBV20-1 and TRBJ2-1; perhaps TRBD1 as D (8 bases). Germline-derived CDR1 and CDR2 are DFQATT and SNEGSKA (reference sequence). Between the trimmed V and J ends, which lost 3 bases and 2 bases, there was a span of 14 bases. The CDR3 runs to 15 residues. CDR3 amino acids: CSARERDRPYNEQFF. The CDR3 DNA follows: TGCAGTGCTAGGGAGCGGGACAGGCCCTACAATGAGCAGTTCTTC.

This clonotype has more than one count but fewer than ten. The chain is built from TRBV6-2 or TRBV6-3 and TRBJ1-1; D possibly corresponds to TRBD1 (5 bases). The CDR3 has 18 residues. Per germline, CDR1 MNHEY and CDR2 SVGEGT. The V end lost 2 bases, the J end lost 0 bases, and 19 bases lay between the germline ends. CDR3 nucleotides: TGTGCCAGCAGTTACGCCGTCGGGGGTATACCTATGAACACTGAAGCTTTCTTT. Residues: CASSYAVGGIPMNTEAFF.

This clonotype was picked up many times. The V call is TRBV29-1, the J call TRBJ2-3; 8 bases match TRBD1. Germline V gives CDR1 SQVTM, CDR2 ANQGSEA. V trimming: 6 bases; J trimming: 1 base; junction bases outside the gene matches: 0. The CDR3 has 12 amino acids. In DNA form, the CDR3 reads TGCAGCGTGGACAGGGGCACAGATACGCAGTATTTT. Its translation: CSVDRGTDTQYF.

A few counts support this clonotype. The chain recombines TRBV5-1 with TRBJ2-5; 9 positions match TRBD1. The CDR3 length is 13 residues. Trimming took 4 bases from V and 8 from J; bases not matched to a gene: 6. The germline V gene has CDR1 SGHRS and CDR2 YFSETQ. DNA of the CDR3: TGCGCCAGCAGCACTGACAGGGGGTATACCCAGTACTTC. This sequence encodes CASSTDRGYTQYF.

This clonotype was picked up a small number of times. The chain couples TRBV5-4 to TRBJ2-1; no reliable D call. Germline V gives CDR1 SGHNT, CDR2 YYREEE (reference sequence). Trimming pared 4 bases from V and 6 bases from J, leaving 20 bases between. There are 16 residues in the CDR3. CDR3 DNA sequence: TGTGCCAGCAGCAGCCAACATGGCTCCGGATTCAATGAGCAGTTCTTC. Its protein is CASSSQHGSGFNEQFF.

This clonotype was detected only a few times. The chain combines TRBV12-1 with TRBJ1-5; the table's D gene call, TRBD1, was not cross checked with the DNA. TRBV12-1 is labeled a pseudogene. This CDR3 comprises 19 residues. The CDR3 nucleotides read TGTGCCAGCAGCCTGCGTAGGGGTATCGAGTCCACCTCCAATCAGCCCCAGCATTTT. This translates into CASSLRRGIESTSNQPQHF.

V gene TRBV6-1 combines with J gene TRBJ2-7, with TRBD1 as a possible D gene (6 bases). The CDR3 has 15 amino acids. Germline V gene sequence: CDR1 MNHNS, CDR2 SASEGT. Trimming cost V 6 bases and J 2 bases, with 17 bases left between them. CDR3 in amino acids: CASSIGQLMAYEQYF. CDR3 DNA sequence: TGTGCCAGCAGCATAGGACAGTTAATGGCCTACGAGCAGTACTTC.

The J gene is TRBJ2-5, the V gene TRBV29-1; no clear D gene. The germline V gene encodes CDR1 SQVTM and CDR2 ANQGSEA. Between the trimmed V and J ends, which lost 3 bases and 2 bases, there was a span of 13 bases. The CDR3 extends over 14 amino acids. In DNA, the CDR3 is TGCAGCGTTGAGCAGGCAGGCCCACAAGAGACCCAGTACTTC. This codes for CSVEQAGPQETQYF.